The source of this T cell receptor beta chain is a study of OX40 agonist ivuxolimab in advanced cancers. Study-level background: Clinicians treated patients with ivuxolimab, an agonistic anti-OX40 (CD134) antibody.

The CDR3 is 13 amino acids. From germline, CDR1 is SEHNR and CDR2 FQNEAQ (reference sequence). The V gene lost 11 bases and the J gene lost 4 bases, with 12 bases spanning the gap. Generated by immunoSEQ multiplex PCR, the TCRdb table keeps only in-frame clones and is missing some. The sample has 55,000 to 75,000 clones; approximately 90% are singletons. The material was CD4+ or CD8+ T cells sorted from blood, obtained in a trial of the OX40 agonist ivuxolimab. The chain joins TRBV7-9 to TRBJ2-6; tentative D call: TRBD2 (5 bases). This sequence originates from an adult with an advanced solid tumor such as melanoma, head and neck, liver or kidney cancer. CDR3 in DNA: TGTGCCGGTAACCCGGGAGGGGCCAACGTCCTGACTTTC. Its translation is CAGNPGGANVLTF. Combining the CDR3 with reference TRBV7-9 and TRBJ2-6 gives the whole variable domain DTGVSQNPRHKITKRGQNVTFRCDPISEHNRLYWYRQTLGQGPEFLTYFQNEAQLEKSRLLSDRFSAERPKGSFSTLEIQRTEQGDSAMYLCAGNPGGANVLTFGAGSRLTVL.